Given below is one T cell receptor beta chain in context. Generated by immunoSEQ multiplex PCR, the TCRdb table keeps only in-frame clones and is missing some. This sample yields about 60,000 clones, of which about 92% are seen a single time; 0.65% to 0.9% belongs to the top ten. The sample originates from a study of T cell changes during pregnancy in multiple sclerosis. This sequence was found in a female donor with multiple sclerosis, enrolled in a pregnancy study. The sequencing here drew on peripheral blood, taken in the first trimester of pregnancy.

CDR3 coding DNA: TGTGCCAGCAGCGCCGTCCTCTCCCCCGGAAACACCATATATTTT. It is translated as CASSAVLSPGNTIYF. The chain has TRBV9 and TRBJ1-3; D is uncertain. Germline CDR1 and CDR2: SGDLS and YYNGEE. V lost 3 bases to trimming and J lost 4 bases, with 14 bases between them. This CDR3 contains 15 residues. The variable domain in full, completed from reference TRBV9 and TRBJ1-3, reads DSGVTQTPKHLITATGQRVTLRCSPRSGDLSVYWYQQSLDQGLQFLIQYYNGEERAKGNILERFSAQQFPDLHSELNLSSLELGDSALYFCASSAVLSPGNTIYFGEGSWLTVV.